Listed here is a single TCR beta chain. The sample comes from a study of T cell changes during pregnancy in multiple sclerosis. The V gene lost 0 bases and the J gene lost 4 bases, with 11 bases spanning the gap. The germline CDR1 and CDR2 sequences are MRHNA and SNTAGT. This CDR3 is 15 amino acids long. TCRdb's copy holds only in-frame clones and misses some; the assay was immunoSEQ multiplex PCR. The table shows 19,000 or so clones, with over 75% occurring only once. This material consisted of CD8+ T cells from peripheral blood mononuclear cells, taken after pregnancy. The chain joins TRBV6-4 to TRBJ2-3; D perhaps matches TRBD2 (6 bases). The TCR originated in a female donor in good health, enrolled as a control in a pregnancy study. The CDR3 reads CASSDSNGGADTQYF. Written as DNA, the CDR3 is TGTGCCAGCAGTGACTCGAACGGCGGGGCAGATACGCAGTATTTT.